These 14 T cell receptor beta chains share one sample of origin, sequenced in a study of cytomegalovirus exposure and HLA in healthy donors. Primers for the PCR totalled 60 Vbeta and 13 Jbeta. Assay: immunoSEQ multiplex PCR; the TCRdb copy retains only in-frame clones and omits some. The table lists tens of thousands of clones, about four fifths of them singletons, with around 3.2% in the top ten. The specimen was PBMCs. These receptor sequences come from a young woman in good health and CMV-seronegative.

Here the CDR3 DNA reads TGTGCCAGCAGTGAAGGAGGAGGGGGCTCTGAAGCTTTCTTT. Translating gives CASSEGGGGSEAFF. This chain connects TRBV6-1 to TRBJ1-1, with TRBD1 matching 7 bases. The germline gives CDR1 MNHNS, CDR2 SASEGT. There are 14 residues in the CDR3. V shed 1 base and J 6 bases; nucleotides not matched to a gene: 5.

The J gene is TRBJ1-1, the V gene TRBV2, with TRBD1 matching 7 bases. Germline CDR1 SNHLY, CDR2 FYNNEI. V lost 1 base, J lost 5 bases, and 4 bases stayed unmatched. This CDR3 is built from 14 residues. CDR3 sequence reads: CASSEGRQGTEAFF. The CDR3, as DNA: TGTGCCAGCAGTGAAGGGAGACAGGGAACTGAAGCTTTCTTT.

The rearrangement joins TRBV2 to TRBJ1-6; D is ambiguous. V was cut by 8 bases and J by 0 bases, with 17 bases left in between. From germline, CDR1 is SNHLY and CDR2 FYNNEI. The CDR3 is 17 amino acids. The CDR3 reads CASGPGHPSSYNSPLHF. The CDR3 nucleotides are TGTGCCAGCGGGCCCGGCCACCCGAGCTCCTATAATTCACCCCTCCACTTT.

The rearrangement links TRBV10-3 to TRBJ2-4; tentatively, D is TRBD1 (6 bases). This CDR3 spans 18 amino acids. Per the germline V gene, CDR1 is ENHRY and CDR2 is SYGVKD. Trimming removed 0 bases from V and 3 bases from J, with 18 bases in between. CDR3: CAISESRKEGVSKNIQYF. The CDR3 region has the DNA TGTGCCATCAGTGAGTCACGGAAAGAGGGGGTGAGCAAAAACATTCAGTACTTC.

This chain uses TRBV6-4 with TRBJ2-2; a possible D gene is TRBD1 (7 bases). Germline V gives CDR1 MRHNA, CDR2 SNTAGT. The CDR3 is made up of 15 amino acids. Trimming took off 8 bases at V and 5 bases at J, with 18 bases between the two ends. In nucleotides, the CDR3 is TGTGCCAGCGGTCCTACAGGGGAGGATACCGGGGAGCTGTTTTTT. Encoded protein: CASGPTGEDTGELFF.

This clone was recorded only once. The gene calls are TRBV27 and TRBJ1-1, with TRBD1 matching 9 bases. Trimming took 0 bases from V and 7 from J; bases not matched to a gene: 6. Germline V gene data show CDR1 as MNHEY and CDR2 as SMNVEV (reference sequence). The CDR3 consists of 15 residues. This chain's CDR3 is CASSLSGTGFVEAFF. The CDR3 DNA reads as TGTGCCAGCAGTTTATCGGGGACAGGGTTTGTTGAAGCTTTCTTT.

This sequence joins TRBV5-4 and TRBJ1-1; no reliable D call. Looked up from germline, CDR1 is SGHNT and CDR2 is YYREEE (reference sequence). The CDR3 is made up of 14 amino acids. Trimming stripped 0 bases from V and 0 bases from J, with 6 bases between. CDR3 region: CASSLDPLNTEAFF. The CDR3 DNA is TGTGCCAGCAGCTTGGATCCGTTGAACACTGAAGCTTTCTTT.

This chain joins TRBV7-2 and TRBJ1-2, with 7 bases identical to TRBD1. In germline, CDR1 is SGHTA, CDR2 FQGNSA. Losses at the gene ends were 7 bases for V and 1 base for J; bases not matched to a gene: 3. The CDR3 covers 13 residues. In DNA form, the CDR3 reads TGTGCCAGCACCAGACAGGGTAACTATGGCTACACCTTC. Protein sequence: CASTRQGNYGYTF.

This clone was recorded only once. The chain recombines TRBV4-3 with TRBJ2-6; possibly TRBD1 for D (6 bases). The CDR3 is made up of 18 amino acids. V lost 0 bases, J lost 0 bases, and 12 bases lay in between. Germline V CDR1 and CDR2: LGHNA, YSLEER. Here the CDR3 reads CASSQDLGHSSGANVLTF. The CDR3 coding sequence is TGCGCCAGCAGCCAAGATTTGGGACATAGCTCTGGGGCCAACGTCCTGACTTTC.

A single count supports this clone. The gene calls are TRBV4-3 and TRBJ2-7, with D maybe TRBD1 (6 bases). The CDR3 spans 14 residues. Trimming cost V 0 bases and J 0 bases, with 6 bases left between them. From germline, CDR1 is LGHNA and CDR2 YSLEER. CDR3 nucleotides: TGCGCCAGCAGCCAAGACAGGGGCTCCTACGAGCAGTACTTC. Its protein product is CASSQDRGSYEQYF.

The J gene is TRBJ1-5, the V gene TRBV18; D may be TRBD1 (5 bases). This CDR3 is 14 amino acids long. Germline V gene lookup returns CDR1 KGHSH and CDR2 LQKENI. Trimming removed 5 bases from V and 0 bases from J, with 8 bases in between. In DNA form, the CDR3 reads TGTGCCAGCTCAAAACAGGATAGCAATCAGCCCCAGCATTTT. This codes for CASSKQDSNQPQHF.

The CDR3 protein is CASSEGQGRFRNQPQHF. CDR3 in DNA: TGTGCCAGCAGTGAAGGCCAGGGCAGATTCCGCAATCAGCCCCAGCATTTT. The chain has TRBV6-1 and TRBJ1-5, with a possible D match to TRBD1 (5 bases). This CDR3 has 17 residues. Per the germline V gene, CDR1 is MNHNS and CDR2 is SASEGT. The germline V and J ends were trimmed by 1 base and 2 bases, with 15 bases remaining between them.

This chain links TRBV5-4 with TRBJ1-6, with D possibly matching TRBD1 (6 bases). Trimming removed 2 bases at V and 6 bases at J, with 15 bases between. This CDR3 has 16 residues. Germline-derived CDR1 and CDR2 are SGHNT and YYREEE (reference sequence). The CDR3 protein is CASSLGGPGGNSPLHF. The CDR3 DNA follows: TGTGCCAGCAGCTTAGGGGGTCCGGGGGGTAATTCACCCCTCCACTTT.

This chain links TRBV29-1 with TRBJ2-3, with D maybe TRBD1 (6 bases). V was clipped by 6 bases and J by 10 bases, with 17 bases between them. The CDR3 has 12 residues. Germline V gene sequence: CDR1 SQVTM, CDR2 ANQGSEA. The CDR3 sequence is CSVVRTEDPQYF. As DNA, the CDR3 is TGCAGCGTAGTAAGGACAGAGGATCCGCAGTATTTT.